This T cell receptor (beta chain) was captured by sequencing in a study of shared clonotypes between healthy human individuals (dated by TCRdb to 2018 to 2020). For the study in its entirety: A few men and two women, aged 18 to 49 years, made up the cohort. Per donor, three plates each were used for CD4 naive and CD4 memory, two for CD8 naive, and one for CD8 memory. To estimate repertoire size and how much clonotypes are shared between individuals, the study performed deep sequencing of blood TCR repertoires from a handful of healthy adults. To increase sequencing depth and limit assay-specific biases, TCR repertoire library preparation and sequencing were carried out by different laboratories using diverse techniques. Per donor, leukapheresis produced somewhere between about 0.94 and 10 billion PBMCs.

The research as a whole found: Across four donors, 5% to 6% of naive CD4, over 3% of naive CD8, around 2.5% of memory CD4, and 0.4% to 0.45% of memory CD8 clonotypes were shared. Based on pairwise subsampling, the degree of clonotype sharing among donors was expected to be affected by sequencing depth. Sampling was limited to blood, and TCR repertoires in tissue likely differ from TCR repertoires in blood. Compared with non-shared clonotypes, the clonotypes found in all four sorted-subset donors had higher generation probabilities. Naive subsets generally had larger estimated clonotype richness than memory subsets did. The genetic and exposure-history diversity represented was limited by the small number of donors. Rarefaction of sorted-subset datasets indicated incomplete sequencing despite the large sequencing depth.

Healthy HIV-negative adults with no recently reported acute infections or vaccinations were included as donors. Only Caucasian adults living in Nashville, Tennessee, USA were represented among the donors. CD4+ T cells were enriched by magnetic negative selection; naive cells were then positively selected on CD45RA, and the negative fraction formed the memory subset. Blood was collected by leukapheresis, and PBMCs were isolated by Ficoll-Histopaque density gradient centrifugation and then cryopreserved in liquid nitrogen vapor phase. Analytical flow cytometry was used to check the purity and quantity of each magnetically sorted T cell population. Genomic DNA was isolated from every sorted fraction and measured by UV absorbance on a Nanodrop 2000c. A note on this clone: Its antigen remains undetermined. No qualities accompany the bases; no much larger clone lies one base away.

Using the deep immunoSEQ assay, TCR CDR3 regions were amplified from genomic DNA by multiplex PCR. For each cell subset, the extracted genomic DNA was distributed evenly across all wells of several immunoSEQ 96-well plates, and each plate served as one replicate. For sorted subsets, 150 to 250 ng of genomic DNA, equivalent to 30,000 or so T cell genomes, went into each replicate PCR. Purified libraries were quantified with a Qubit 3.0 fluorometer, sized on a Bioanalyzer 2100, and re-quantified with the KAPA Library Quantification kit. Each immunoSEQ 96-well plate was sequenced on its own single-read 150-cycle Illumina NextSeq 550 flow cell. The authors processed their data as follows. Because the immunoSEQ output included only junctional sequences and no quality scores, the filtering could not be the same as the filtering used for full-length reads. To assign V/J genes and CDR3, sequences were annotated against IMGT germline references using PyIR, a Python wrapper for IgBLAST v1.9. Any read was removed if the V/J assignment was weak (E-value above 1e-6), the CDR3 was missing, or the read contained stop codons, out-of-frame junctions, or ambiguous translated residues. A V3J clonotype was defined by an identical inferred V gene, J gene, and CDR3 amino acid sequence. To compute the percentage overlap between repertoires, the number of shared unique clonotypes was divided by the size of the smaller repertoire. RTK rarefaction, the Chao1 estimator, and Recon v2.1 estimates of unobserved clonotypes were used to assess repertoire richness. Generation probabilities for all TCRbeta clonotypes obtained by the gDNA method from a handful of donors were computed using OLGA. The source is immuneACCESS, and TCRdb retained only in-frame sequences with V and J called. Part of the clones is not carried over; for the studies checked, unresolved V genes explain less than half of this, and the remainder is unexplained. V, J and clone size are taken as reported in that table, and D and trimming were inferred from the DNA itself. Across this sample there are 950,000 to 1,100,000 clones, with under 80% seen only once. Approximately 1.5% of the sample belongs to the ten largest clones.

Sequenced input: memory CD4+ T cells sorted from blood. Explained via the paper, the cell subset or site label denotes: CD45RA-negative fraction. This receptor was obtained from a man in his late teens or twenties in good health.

The base sequence is TGCAGCGTTGAAGTCAGGGATCGCCAGCATTTT. This encodes CSVEVRDRQHF. The sequence links TRBV29-1 to TRBJ1-5, and perhaps TRBD1 as D gene, on 5 matching bases. V was cut back by 1 base and J by 12 bases, leaving a gap of 10 bases between them. Sequences SQVTM (CDR1) and ANQGSEA (CDR2) are obtained from the germline V gene. Counted from cysteine to phenylalanine, this CDR3 has 11 amino acids. Only CDR3 DNA remains: 33 bases, in frame from the first base.